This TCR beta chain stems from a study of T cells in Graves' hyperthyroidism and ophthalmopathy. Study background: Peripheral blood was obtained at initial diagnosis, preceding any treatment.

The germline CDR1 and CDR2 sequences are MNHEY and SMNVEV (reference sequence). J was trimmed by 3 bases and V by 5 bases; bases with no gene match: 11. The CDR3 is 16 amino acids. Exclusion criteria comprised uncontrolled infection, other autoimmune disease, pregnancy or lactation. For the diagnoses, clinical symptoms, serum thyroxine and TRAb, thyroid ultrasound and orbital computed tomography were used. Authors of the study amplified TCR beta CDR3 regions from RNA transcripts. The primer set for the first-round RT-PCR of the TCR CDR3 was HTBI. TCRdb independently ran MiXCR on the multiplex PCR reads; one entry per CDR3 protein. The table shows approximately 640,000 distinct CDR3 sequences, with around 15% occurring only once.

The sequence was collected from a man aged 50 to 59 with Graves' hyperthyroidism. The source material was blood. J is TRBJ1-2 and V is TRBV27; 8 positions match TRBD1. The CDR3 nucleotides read TGTGCCAGCAGTCTTATCAGCAGGGGGCGAGACTATGGCTACACCTTC. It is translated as CASSLISRGRDYGYTF.